Below are 12 T cell receptor beta chains sequenced from a single sample in a study of spatial heterogeneity in lung cancer. TCRdb recomputed calls from the 5' RACE reads with MiXCR, one row per CDR3 protein. The sample lists about 3,800 distinct CDR3 sequences, approximately 8.9% seen once, with 50% to 60% in the top ten. Time point here: sample taken at primary tumor resection. Unsorted whole RNA samples from tumor, nontumor lung or frozen PBMC were sequenced. Here the sequenced sample was PBMCs, taken at surgery. These receptors all come from a female donor with early-stage non-small cell lung cancer.

This clonotype was seen repeatedly, ten times or more. The chain is built from TRBV7-2 and TRBJ1-6; unclear D gene. The CDR3 is made up of 15 amino acids. In germline, CDR1 is SGHTA, CDR2 FQGNSA. V dropped 1 base and J dropped 3 bases, with 7 bases sitting between them. The CDR3 loop is CASSLEASYNSPLHF. DNA for the CDR3: TGTGCCAGCAGCTTAGAGGCCAGCTATAATTCACCCCTCCACTTT. Supplemented by reference TRBV7-2 and TRBJ1-6, the full variable domain reads GAGVSQSPSNKVTEKGKDVELRCDPISGHTALYWYRQSLGQGLEFLIYFQGNSAPDKSGLPSDRFSAERTGGSVSTLTIQRTQQEDSAVYLCASSLEASYNSPLHFGNGTRLTVT.

The table lists this clonotype with many counts. This chain links TRBV29-1 with TRBJ2-1; no firm D call. The germline CDR1 and CDR2 sequences are SQVTM and ANQGSEA. The CDR3 is made up of 14 amino acids. V was cut by 4 bases and J by 3 bases, with 13 bases left in between. CDR3 amino acids: CSVAPTSFYNEQFF. The CDR3 nucleotides read TGCAGCGTTGCTCCCACCTCCTTCTACAATGAGCAGTTCTTC.

The gene calls are TRBV12-3 or TRBV12-4 and TRBJ2-5; D is uncertain. The length of the CDR3 is 16 residues. Trimming stripped 2 bases from V and 5 bases from J, with 18 bases between. This chain's CDR3 is CASSLYRLGTSETQYF. Written as DNA, the CDR3 is TGTGCCAGCAGTTTATATAGGTTGGGAACATCGGAGACCCAGTACTTC.

Many counts were recorded for this clonotype. The chain recombines TRBV9 with TRBJ2-5, with 10 nucleotides matching TRBD2. The CDR3 length is 14 residues. V shed 3 bases, J shed 3 bases, and the junction held 2 bases outside the gene matches. Per germline, CDR1 SGDLS and CDR2 YYNGEE. CDR3 bases: TGTGCCAGCAGCGCCACTAGCGGGGAAGAGACCCAGTACTTC. It translates to CASSATSGEETQYF.

This clonotype was counted a few times. This chain joins TRBV12-3 or TRBV12-4 and TRBJ2-7; 8 bases align to TRBD2. The CDR3 has 13 residues. Trimming cost V 5 bases and J 3 bases; bases outside gene matches: 3. The CDR3: CASSRRGVYEQYF. Written as DNA, the CDR3 is TGTGCCAGCAGTAGGCGGGGGGTCTACGAGCAGTACTTC.

This clonotype occurred many times. This chain links TRBV29-1 with TRBJ2-3, with D possibly matching TRBD1 (6 bases). The CDR3 is 15 residues long. Between the trimmed V and J ends, which lost 5 bases and 1 base, there was a span of 16 bases. CDR1 is SQVTM and CDR2 is ANQGSEA in the germline V gene. The CDR3 loop is CSVKRGTARTDTQYF. As DNA, the CDR3 is TGCAGCGTTAAAAGGGGGACCGCTCGCACAGATACGCAGTATTTT.

In its sample, this clonotype ranks as medium-sized. This chain joins TRBV19 and TRBJ1-2; D is undetermined. Germline V lookup: CDR1 LNHDA, CDR2 SQIVND (reference sequence). Between the trimmed V and J ends, which lost 4 bases and 5 bases, there was a span of 20 bases. CDR3 length: 16 residues. The CDR3 spells CASSKHLPGRVYGYTF. In DNA form, the CDR3 reads TGTGCCAGTAGTAAACACCTCCCGGGAAGGGTTTATGGCTACACCTTC. Filled out from reference TRBV19 and TRBJ1-2, the complete variable domain reads DGGITQSPKYLFRKEGQNVTLSCEQNLNHDAMYWYRQDPGQGLRLIYYSQIVNDFQKGDIAEGYSVSREKKESFPLTVTSAQKNPTAFYLCASSKHLPGRVYGYTFGSGTRLTVV.

Relative to its sample, this clonotype is medium-sized. The chain combines TRBV5-6 with TRBJ2-2; TRBD1 aligns across 7 bases. Trimming cost V 0 bases and J 3 bases; bases outside gene matches: 2. The length of the CDR3 is 15 residues. The germline V gene has CDR1 SGHDT and CDR2 YYEEEE. In DNA form, the CDR3 reads TGTGCCAGCAGCTTGGTTCAGGGGGACACCGGGGAGCTGTTTTTT. Translated, it gives CASSLVQGDTGELFF.

This clonotype has only a few counts. V and J are TRBV9 and TRBJ2-7; 9 positions agree with TRBD1. V trimming: 0 bases; J trimming: 4 bases; junction bases outside the gene matches: 11. The CDR3 runs to 17 residues. Germline assignment: CDR1 SGDLS and CDR2 YYNGEE. The CDR3 sequence: CASSVGPGGTGWYEQYF. The CDR3, as DNA: TGTGCCAGCAGCGTAGGCCCTGGGGGGACAGGGTGGTACGAGCAGTACTTC. Using reference TRBV9 and TRBJ2-7 for the parts outside the CDR3, the full variable domain is DSGVTQTPKHLITATGQRVTLRCSPRSGDLSVYWYQQSLDQGLQFLIQYYNGEERAKGNILERFSAQQFPDLHSELNLSSLELGDSALYFCASSVGPGGTGWYEQYFGPGTRLTVT.

The V and J genes are TRBV20-1 and TRBJ1-3; D call uncertain. Trimming removed 1 base from V and 6 bases from J, with 13 bases in between. Germline loops: CDR1 DFQATT, CDR2 SNEGSKA (reference sequence). This CDR3 has 14 residues. The CDR3 protein is CSARGRGTENTIYF. The DNA of the CDR3 is TGCAGTGCTAGAGGGCGGGGAACTGAAAACACCATATATTTT.

J is TRBJ2-1 and V is TRBV4-1, with TRBD1 as a possible D gene (5 bases). The CDR3 contains 13 residues. Trimming removed 2 bases at V and 9 bases at J, with 11 bases between. CDR1 and CDR2 from the germline V gene are MGHRA and YSYEKL. The CDR3 DNA is TGCGCCAGCAGCCAACTTGTCAGGGCTGAGCAGTTCTTC. Translated: CASSQLVRAEQFF.

This clonotype was detected many times. V usage is TRBV18 and J usage is TRBJ2-7, with D possibly TRBD2 on 5 matching bases. The CDR3 extends over 12 amino acids. V lost 0 bases and J 7 bases, leaving 7 bases between the germline ends. The germline CDR1 and CDR2 sequences are KGHSH and LQKENI. CDR3 bases: TGTGCCAGCTCACCACCCACGGGGGAGCAGTACTTC. Its protein is CASSPPTGEQYF.